The 28 T cell receptor beta chains reported below all come from one sample, sequenced in a study of identical twins. TCRdb re-called the 5' RACE reads with MiXCR, one entry per CDR3 protein. The table lists 500,000 to 600,000 distinct CDR3 sequences, less than 25% of them singletons. This same sample was also taken into another study, of T cells expressing NK-cell markers.

Sequenced sample: CD4+ T cells sorted from blood. These receptors came from a woman in her late teens or twenties in good health.

This clonotype was observed a handful of times. This sequence joins TRBV6-2 or TRBV6-3 and TRBJ1-1, with 8 nucleotides matching TRBD1. Germline values: CDR1 MNHEY, CDR2 SVGEGT. V trimming: 5 bases; J trimming: 6 bases; junction bases outside the gene matches: 8. This CDR3 spans 14 amino acids. The CDR3 loop reads CASSSHDRGPEAFF. CDR3 DNA: TGTGCCAGCAGTAGTCATGACAGGGGCCCTGAAGCTTTCTTT.

The chain recombines TRBV29-1 with TRBJ1-2, with 8 nucleotides matching TRBD1. This CDR3 has 13 residues. Germline CDR1 SQVTM, CDR2 ANQGSEA. V dropped 7 bases and J dropped 0; count of bases not matched to a gene: 4. The CDR3 coding sequence is TGCAGCGCCCAACAGGGGGCTAACTATGGCTACACCTTC. Protein sequence: CSAQQGANYGYTF.

The chain's CDR3 is CSGMVGAMNTEAFF. DNA of the CDR3: TGCAGTGGTATGGTTGGGGCGATGAACACTGAAGCTTTCTTT. The gene calls are TRBV20-1 and TRBJ1-1; possibly TRBD1 for D (5 bases). This CDR3 contains 14 residues. The V gene's germline CDR1 is DFQATT and CDR2 SNEGSKA (reference sequence). V gave up 7 bases and J gave up 0 bases, with 15 bases separating them.

The chain combines TRBV12-5 with TRBJ2-1; maybe TRBD2 (5 bases). CDR1 is LGHNT and CDR2 is FRNRAP in the germline V gene. The CDR3 has 14 residues. V gave up 7 bases and J gave up 1 base, with 11 bases separating them. The CDR3 is CASDGSGSYNEQFF. CDR3 in DNA: TGTGCTAGTGATGGTTCGGGATCCTACAATGAGCAGTTCTTC.

This rearrangement joins TRBV5-1 to TRBJ2-5; TRBD2 matches at 7 bases. Germline V gives CDR1 SGHRS, CDR2 YFSETQ. The CDR3 is 16 residues long. The J segment lost 0 bases and the V segment lost 4 bases, leaving 9 bases of the junction unmatched. CDR3 region: CASSARLAPNQETQYF. In DNA, the CDR3 is TGCGCCAGCAGCGCCCGACTAGCTCCCAACCAAGAGACCCAGTACTTC.

The V gene is TRBV25-1, the J gene TRBJ2-7; 8 positions match TRBD1. The CDR3 runs 13 residues. Germline assignment: CDR1 MGHDK and CDR2 SYGVNS. Losses at the gene ends were 9 bases for V and 3 bases for J; bases not matched to a gene: 7. CDR3 in amino acids: CASAGTGGYEQYF. The CDR3 region has the DNA TGTGCCAGTGCCGGGACAGGAGGCTACGAGCAGTACTTC.

This clonotype was observed a handful of times. The chain is built from TRBV11-2 and TRBJ2-1; perhaps TRBD1 as D (5 bases). The V end lost 0 bases, the J end lost 9 bases, and 9 bases lay between the germline ends. The CDR3 has 13 amino acids. Germline CDR1 SGHAT, CDR2 FQNNGV. CDR3 sequence (DNA): TGTGCCAGCAGCTTAGAGGGGCAGGGTGAGCAGTTCTTC. The encoded protein is CASSLEGQGEQFF.

This clonotype has a handful of counts. The genes are TRBV10-3 and TRBJ2-3; TRBD2 matches at 13 bases. The CDR3 is made up of 15 amino acids. CDR1 is ENHRY and CDR2 is SYGVKD in the germline V gene. The V segment lost 4 bases and the J segment 4 bases; nucleotides outside the gene matches: 2. CDR3 nucleotides: TGTGCCATCAGTGGAACTAGCGGGGGGGCAGATACGCAGTATTTT. Translating it yields CAISGTSGGADTQYF.

This chain joins TRBV9 and TRBJ2-3; D possibly corresponds to TRBD2 (6 bases). Germline assignment: CDR1 SGDLS and CDR2 YYNGEE. The CDR3 totals 17 residues. The germline V and J ends were trimmed by 6 bases and 0 bases, with 20 bases remaining between them. The CDR3 nucleotides read TGTGCCAGCACTTGGGGACCGCGACTAGAAAGCACAGATACGCAGTATTTT. It codes for CASTWGPRLESTDTQYF.

This clonotype has more than one count but fewer than ten. This chain links TRBV20-1 with TRBJ2-7, with D tentatively TRBD2 (5 bases). Per the germline V gene, CDR1 is DFQATT and CDR2 is SNEGSKA (reference sequence). V lost 4 bases and J 2 bases, leaving 12 bases between the germline ends. CDR3 length: 13 amino acids. CDR3 DNA sequence: TGCAGTGCTAACGTGAGGGCCCCCTACGAGCAGTACTTC. Its translation is CSANVRAPYEQYF.

The chain joins TRBV21-1 to TRBJ2-7; the D segment call TRBD2 is taken from the table without a DNA check. TRBV21-1 is assigned pseudogene status. The CDR3 loop spans 15 amino acids. CDR3 nucleotide sequence: TGTGCCAGCAGCGAAGGGCGCGGGTTGAGAGACGAGCAGTACTTC. This encodes CASSEGRGLRDEQYF.

The J gene is TRBJ1-2, the V gene TRBV20-1; 7 positions match TRBD1. This CDR3 region has 16 residues. Germline V gene sequence: CDR1 DFQATT, CDR2 SNEGSKA (reference sequence). The ends lost 1 base at V and 0 bases at J; junction bases unmatched: 8. The CDR3 here is CSARGQGVSSNYGYTF. In nucleotides, the CDR3 is TGCAGTGCTAGAGGTCAGGGGGTTAGCTCTAACTATGGCTACACCTTC.

The rearrangement links TRBV9 to TRBJ2-2; 9 nucleotides agree with TRBD2. The junction had 8 bases not matched to a gene; V was cut back by 3 bases and J by 2 bases. Per germline, CDR1 SGDLS and CDR2 YYNGEE. The CDR3 sequence is 17 residues long. CDR3: CASSEGRAGGNTGELFF. DNA of the CDR3: TGTGCCAGCAGCGAAGGACGAGCGGGAGGAAACACCGGGGAGCTGTTTTTT.

The chain employs TRBV7-9 and TRBJ1-1, with no clear D. The CDR3 has 14 amino acids. V gave up 1 base and J gave up 3 bases, with 9 bases separating them. CDR1 SEHNR and CDR2 FQNEAQ come from the germline V gene (reference sequence). In DNA form, the CDR3 reads TGTGCCAGCAGCTTAGGGGGAGCTTACACTGAAGCTTTCTTT. It yields the protein CASSLGGAYTEAFF.

At least ten counts were recorded for this clonotype. The V gene is TRBV29-1, the J gene TRBJ2-1; 12 bases fit TRBD2. From germline, CDR1 is SQVTM and CDR2 ANQGSEA. The CDR3 is 17 amino acids. V was pared by 3 bases and J by 1 base, with 7 bases of the junction left unmatched. This CDR3 is CSVDVTLAGGSYNEQFF. CDR3 in DNA: TGCAGCGTTGACGTAACTCTAGCGGGAGGGTCCTACAATGAGCAGTTCTTC.

The V and J genes are TRBV25-1 and TRBJ2-2, with TRBD2 identical over 8 bases. The germline gives CDR1 MGHDK, CDR2 SYGVNS. The CDR3 length is 14 residues. V was clipped by 10 bases and J by 5 bases; unmatched bases: 9. The CDR3, as DNA: TGTGCCACCCACGCCCCGGGGGGGACCGGGGAGCTGTTTTTT. Encoded protein: CATHAPGGTGELFF.

This CDR3 reads CASSHLGAGTEAFF. The CDR3 DNA reads as TGTGCCAGCAGCCATTTGGGGGCGGGCACTGAAGCTTTCTTT. This chain uses TRBV3-1 with TRBJ1-1; D might be TRBD1 (6 bases). Trimming took 3 bases from V and 4 from J, leaving 12 bases between them. CDR1 and CDR2 from the germline V gene are LGHDT and YNNKEL (reference sequence). The length of the CDR3 is 14 residues.

The chain recombines TRBV7-2 with TRBJ2-1, with D perhaps TRBD1 or TRBD2 (6 bases each). This CDR3 contains 15 residues. Trimming cost V 5 bases and J 6 bases, with 17 bases left between them. Germline CDR1 SGHTA, CDR2 FQGNSA. CDR3 sequence reads: CASSQGGLPFNEQFF. The CDR3 DNA is TGTGCCAGCAGCCAAGGGGGACTCCCGTTCAATGAGCAGTTCTTC.

As DNA, the CDR3 is TGTGCCAGCAGGCGGAGCGGGGGGGCCCCAGATACGCAGTATTTT. Its translation: CASRRSGGAPDTQYF. This chain links TRBV12-3 or TRBV12-4 with TRBJ2-3; 10 bases are shared with TRBD2. The CDR3 sequence is 15 residues long. Trimming removed 6 bases from V and 4 bases from J; junction bases left unmatched: 7.

This rearrangement joins TRBV12-3 or TRBV12-4 to TRBJ1-2; the match to TRBD1 covers 9 bases. The CDR3 spans 16 residues. Germline trimming cut 5 bases from V and 8 bases from J; bases unmatched to any gene: 15. The CDR3 nucleotides read TGTGCCAGCAGTGACAGGACAGGGGTGTTATTGGAGGGCTACACCTTC. This translates into CASSDRTGVLLEGYTF.

V is TRBV20-1 and J is TRBJ2-4; 8 nucleotides agree with TRBD1. With 5 bases clipped from V and 0 bases from J, the junction kept 3 bases outside the gene matches. Germline V gene data show CDR1 as DFQATT and CDR2 as SNEGSKA (reference sequence). The CDR3 is 14 residues long. The chain's CDR3 is CSAGRGRAKNIQYF. CDR3 coding DNA: TGCAGTGCTGGCAGGGGGCGAGCCAAAAACATTCAGTACTTC.

The chain carries TRBV14 and TRBJ2-1; tentative D call: TRBD2 (6 bases). This CDR3 contains 15 residues. Looked up from germline, CDR1 is SGHDN and CDR2 is FVKESK. Trimming cost V 4 bases and J 6 bases, with 16 bases left between them. CDR3 in amino acids: CASSPLGGLTNEQFF. In DNA, the CDR3 is TGTGCCAGCAGCCCCCTAGGAGGACTAACCAATGAGCAGTTCTTC. Complete variable domain (other parts from reference TRBV14 and TRBJ2-1): EAGVTQFPSHSVIEKGQTVTLRCDPISGHDNLYWYRRVMGKEIKFLLHFVKESKQDESGMPNNRFLAERTGGTYSTLKVQPAELEDSGVYFCASSPLGGLTNEQFFGPGTRLTVL.

The J gene is TRBJ2-5, the V gene TRBV6-1; 11 bases are shared with TRBD2. CDR3 size: 14 residues. The ends lost 6 bases at V and 10 bases at J; junction bases unmatched: 10. Germline V gives CDR1 MNHNS, CDR2 SASEGT. The DNA for the CDR3 is TGTGCCAGCAGGAGGGGACTAGCGGAGGGGGGCCAGTACTTC. As protein: CASRRGLAEGGQYF.

The CDR3 nucleotides are TGTGCCAGCAGGCCCCTGGGTCGTGGTACGAATGAGCAGTTCTTC. Its protein product is CASRPLGRGTNEQFF. The rearrangement links TRBV27 to TRBJ2-1; the D is unclear. Germline CDR1 reads MNHEY; CDR2 reads SMNVEV (reference sequence). Trimming pared 6 bases from V and 7 bases from J, leaving 19 bases between. This CDR3 has 15 amino acids.

The chain recombines TRBV7-2 with TRBJ2-3; 9 bases fit TRBD2. This CDR3 comprises 16 residues. CDR1 SGHTA and CDR2 FQGNSA come from the germline V gene. The V and J ends lost 1 base and 2 bases, in that order; junction bases with no gene match: 4. In DNA, the CDR3 is TGTGCCAGCAGCTTAGGGGGCGGGAGGGCCACAGATACGCAGTATTTT. Translating gives CASSLGGGRATDTQYF.

This clonotype occurred a few times. The chain employs TRBV28 and TRBJ2-5; 8 bases match TRBD2. The CDR3 has 15 amino acids. Per the germline V gene, CDR1 is MDHEN and CDR2 is SYDVKM. Losses at the gene ends were 10 bases for V and 4 bases for J; bases not matched to a gene: 14. CDR3 in amino acids: CATGAAGGARETQYF. The CDR3 DNA is TGTGCCACCGGAGCGGCGGGGGGTGCCAGAGAGACCCAGTACTTC.

The CDR3 DNA reads as TGCGCCAGCAGCGGAGGGGGGGTAGCGGCTGAAGCTTTCTTT. Protein product: CASSGGGVAAEAFF. This sequence joins TRBV5-1 and TRBJ1-1; a possible D gene is TRBD1 (6 bases). Germline V gene sequence: CDR1 SGHRS, CDR2 YFSETQ. This CDR3 is 14 amino acids long. The ends were cut back, 4 bases at V and 6 bases at J, with 16 bases in the middle. Full variable domain (outside the CDR3, taken from reference TRBV5-1 and TRBJ1-1): KAGVTQTPRYLIKTRGQQVTLSCSPISGHRSVSWYQQTPGQGLQFLFEYFSETQRNKGNFPGRFSGRQFSNSRSEMNVSTLELGDSALYLCASSGGGVAAEAFFGQGTRLTVV.

This rearrangement joins TRBV2 to TRBJ1-1; D not certain. The germline CDR1 and CDR2 sequences are SNHLY and FYNNEI. The CDR3 totals 13 residues. Deletions cut 1 base from V and 0 bases from J, with 3 bases between. The DNA of the CDR3 is TGTGCCAGCAGTGAAGACATGAACACTGAAGCTTTCTTT. This gives the protein CASSEDMNTEAFF.